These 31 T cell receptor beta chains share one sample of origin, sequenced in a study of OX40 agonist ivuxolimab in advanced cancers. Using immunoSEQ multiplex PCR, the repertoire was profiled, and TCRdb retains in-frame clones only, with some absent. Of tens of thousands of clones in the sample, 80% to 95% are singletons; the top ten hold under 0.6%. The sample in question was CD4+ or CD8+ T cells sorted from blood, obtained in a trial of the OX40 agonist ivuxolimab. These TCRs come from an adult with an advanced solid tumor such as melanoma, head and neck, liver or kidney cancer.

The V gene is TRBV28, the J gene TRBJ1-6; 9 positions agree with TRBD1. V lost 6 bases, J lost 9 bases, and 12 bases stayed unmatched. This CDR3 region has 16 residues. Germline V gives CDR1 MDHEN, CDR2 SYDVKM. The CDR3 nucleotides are TGTGCCAGCAGCTTAGAGACAGGGGGAAGGAGTTCACCCCTCCACTTT. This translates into CASSLETGGRSSPLHF.

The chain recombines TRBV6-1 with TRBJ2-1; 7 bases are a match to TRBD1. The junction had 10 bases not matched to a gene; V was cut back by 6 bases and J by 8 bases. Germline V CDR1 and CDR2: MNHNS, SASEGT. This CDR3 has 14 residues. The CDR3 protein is CASRIVQGRDEQFF. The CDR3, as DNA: TGTGCCAGCAGAATTGTACAGGGGCGGGATGAGCAGTTCTTC.

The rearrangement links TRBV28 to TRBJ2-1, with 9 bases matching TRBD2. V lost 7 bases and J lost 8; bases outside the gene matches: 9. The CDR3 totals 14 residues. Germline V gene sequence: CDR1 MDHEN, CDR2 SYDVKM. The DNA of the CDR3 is TGTGCCAGCACCGCGGGAGGGCTGAGAGATGAGCAGTTCTTC. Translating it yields CASTAGGLRDEQFF. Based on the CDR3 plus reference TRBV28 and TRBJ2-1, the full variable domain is DVKVTQSSRYLVKRTGEKVFLECVQDMDHENMFWYRQDPGLGLRLIYFSYDVKMKEKGDIPEGYSVSREKKERFSLILESASTNQTSMYLCASTAGGLRDEQFFGPGTRLTVL.

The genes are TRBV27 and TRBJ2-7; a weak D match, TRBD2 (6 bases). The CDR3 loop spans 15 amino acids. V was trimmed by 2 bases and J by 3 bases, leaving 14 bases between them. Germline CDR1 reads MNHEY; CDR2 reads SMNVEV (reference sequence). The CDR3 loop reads CASSLEPGGNYEQYF. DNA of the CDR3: TGTGCCAGCAGTTTAGAGCCGGGCGGGAACTACGAGCAGTACTTC.

CDR3 amino acids: CASSIGGPGQPQHF. CDR3 bases: TGTGCCAGTAGTATAGGAGGGCCTGGGCAGCCCCAGCATTTT. This chain connects TRBV19 to TRBJ1-5; no clear D gene. CDR3 size: 14 residues. From germline, CDR1 is LNHDA and CDR2 SQIVND (reference sequence). V lost 1 base to trimming and J lost 7 bases, with 11 bases between them.

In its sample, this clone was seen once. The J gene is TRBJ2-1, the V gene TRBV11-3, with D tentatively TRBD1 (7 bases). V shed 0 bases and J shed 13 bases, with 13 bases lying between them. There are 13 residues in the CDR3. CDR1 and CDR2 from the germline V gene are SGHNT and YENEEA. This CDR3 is CASSLDSGGSQFF. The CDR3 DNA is TGTGCCAGCAGCTTAGACTCAGGGGGGAGCCAGTTCTTC.

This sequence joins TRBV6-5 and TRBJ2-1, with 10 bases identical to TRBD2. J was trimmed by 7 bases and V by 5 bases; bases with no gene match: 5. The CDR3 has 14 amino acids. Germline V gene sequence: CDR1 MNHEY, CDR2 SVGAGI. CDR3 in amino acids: CASSRGLANNEQFF. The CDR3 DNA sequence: TGTGCCAGCAGTAGGGGACTAGCGAATAATGAGCAGTTCTTC.

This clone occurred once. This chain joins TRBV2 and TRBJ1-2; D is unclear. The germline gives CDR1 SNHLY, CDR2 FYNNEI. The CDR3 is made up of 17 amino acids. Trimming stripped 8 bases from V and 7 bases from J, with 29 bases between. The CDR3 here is CASRRGLTFLGSSGYTF. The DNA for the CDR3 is TGTGCCAGCCGACGCGGACTGACATTCCTAGGTAGCAGTGGCTACACCTTC.

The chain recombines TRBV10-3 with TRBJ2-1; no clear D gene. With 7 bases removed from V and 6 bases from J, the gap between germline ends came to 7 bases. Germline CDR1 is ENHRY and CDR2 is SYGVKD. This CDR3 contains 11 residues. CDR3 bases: TGTGCCATCACCGGCTTCAATGAGCAGTTCTTC. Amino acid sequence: CAITGFNEQFF.

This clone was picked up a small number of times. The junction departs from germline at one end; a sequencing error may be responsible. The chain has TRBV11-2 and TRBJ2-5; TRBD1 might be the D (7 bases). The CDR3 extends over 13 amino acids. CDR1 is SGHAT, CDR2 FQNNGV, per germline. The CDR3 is CASSAGSRSRGDF. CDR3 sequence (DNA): TGTGCCAGCAGCGCGGGTTCTAGAAGCAGGGGGGACTTC.

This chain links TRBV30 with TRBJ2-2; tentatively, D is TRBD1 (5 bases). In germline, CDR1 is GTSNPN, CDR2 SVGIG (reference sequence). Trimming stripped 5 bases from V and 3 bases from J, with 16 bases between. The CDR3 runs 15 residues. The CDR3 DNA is TGTGCCTGGGCGCCGACAGTTAGGTACACCGGGGAGCTGTTTTTT. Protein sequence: CAWAPTVRYTGELFF.

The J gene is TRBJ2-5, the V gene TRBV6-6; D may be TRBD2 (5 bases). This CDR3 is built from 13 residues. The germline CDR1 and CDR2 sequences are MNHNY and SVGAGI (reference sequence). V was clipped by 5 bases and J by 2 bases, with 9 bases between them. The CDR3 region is CASSQDWQETQYF. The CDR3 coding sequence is TGTGCCAGCAGTCAGGACTGGCAAGAGACCCAGTACTTC.

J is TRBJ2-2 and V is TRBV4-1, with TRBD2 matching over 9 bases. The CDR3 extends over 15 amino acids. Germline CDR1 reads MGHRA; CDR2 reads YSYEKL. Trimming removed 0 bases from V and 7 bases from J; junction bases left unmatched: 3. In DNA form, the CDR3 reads TGCGCCAGCAGCCAAGAAACTAGCGGGCGCGGGGAGCTGTTTTTT. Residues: CASSQETSGRGELFF.

Written as DNA, the CDR3 is TGCGCCAGCAGGGCCGGGACTAGTTACAATGAGCAGTTCTTC. Its translation: CASRAGTSYNEQFF. The chain joins TRBV5-1 to TRBJ2-1; 8 bases match TRBD2. The trim removed 5 bases at V and 4 bases at J, leaving 5 bases unmatched. This CDR3 has 14 residues. The germline V gene encodes CDR1 SGHRS and CDR2 YFSETQ.

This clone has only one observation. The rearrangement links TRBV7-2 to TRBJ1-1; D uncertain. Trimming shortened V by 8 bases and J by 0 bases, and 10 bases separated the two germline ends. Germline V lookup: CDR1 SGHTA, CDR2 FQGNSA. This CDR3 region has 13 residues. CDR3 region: CASGRDLNTEAFF. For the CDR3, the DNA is TGTGCCAGCGGACGAGACCTGAACACTGAAGCTTTCTTT.

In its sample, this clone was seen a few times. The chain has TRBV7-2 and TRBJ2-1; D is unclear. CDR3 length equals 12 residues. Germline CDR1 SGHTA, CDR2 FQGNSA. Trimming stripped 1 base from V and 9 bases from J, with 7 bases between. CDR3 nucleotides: TGTGCCAGCAGCTTAGGCGCAAGTGAGCAGTTCTTC. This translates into CASSLGASEQFF.

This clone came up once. This CDR3 is CASSLGTSSYEQYF. As DNA, the CDR3 is TGTGCCAGCAGCTTAGGGACAAGCTCCTACGAGCAGTACTTC. The chain carries TRBV7-9 and TRBJ2-7, with a tentative D call TRBD1 (5 bases). There are 14 residues in the CDR3. V lost 1 base and J lost 0, with 7 bases in between. Germline V gene lookup returns CDR1 SEHNR and CDR2 FQNEAQ (reference sequence). The full variable domain, its missing parts supplied by reference TRBV7-9 and TRBJ2-7, is DTGVSQNPRHKITKRGQNVTFRCDPISEHNRLYWYRQTLGQGPEFLTYFQNEAQLEKSRLLSDRFSAERPKGSFSTLEIQRTEQGDSAMYLCASSLGTSSYEQYFGPGTRLTVT.

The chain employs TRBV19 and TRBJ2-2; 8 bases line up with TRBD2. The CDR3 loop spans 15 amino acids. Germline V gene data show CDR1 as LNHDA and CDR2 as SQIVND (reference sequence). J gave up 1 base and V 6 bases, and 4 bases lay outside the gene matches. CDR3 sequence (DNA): TGTGCCAGTAGCGGTACTAGCGGGAACACCGGGGAGCTGTTTTTT. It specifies CASSGTSGNTGELFF.

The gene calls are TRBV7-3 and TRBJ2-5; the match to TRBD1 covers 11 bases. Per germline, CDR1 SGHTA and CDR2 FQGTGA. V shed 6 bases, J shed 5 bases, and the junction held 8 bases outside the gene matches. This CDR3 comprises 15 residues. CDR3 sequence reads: CASSPGQGAWETQYF. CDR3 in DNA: TGTGCCAGCAGTCCCGGACAGGGGGCATGGGAGACCCAGTACTTC.

CDR3 nucleotides: TGCAGCGTGGGGCTAGCGGGGCCAGATACGCAGTATTTT. Protein product: CSVGLAGPDTQYF. The chain joins TRBV29-1 to TRBJ2-3; 9 bases are shared with TRBD2. V gave up 6 bases and J gave up 4 bases; unmatched junction bases: 5. The CDR3 has 13 residues. Germline lookup yields CDR1 SQVTM and CDR2 ANQGSEA.

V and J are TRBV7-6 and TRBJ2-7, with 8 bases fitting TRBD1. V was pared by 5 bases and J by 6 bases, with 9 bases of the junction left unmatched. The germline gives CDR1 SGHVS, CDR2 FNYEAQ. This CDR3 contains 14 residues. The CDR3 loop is CASSLGQGVGEQYF. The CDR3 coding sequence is TGTGCCAGCAGCCTAGGACAGGGTGTAGGCGAGCAGTACTTC.

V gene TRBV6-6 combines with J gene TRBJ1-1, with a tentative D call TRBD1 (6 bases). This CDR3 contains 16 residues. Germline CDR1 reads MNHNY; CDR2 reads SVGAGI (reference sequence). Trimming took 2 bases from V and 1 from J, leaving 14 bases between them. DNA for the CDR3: TGTGCCAGCAGTTACGGGGCAGGGGTGGGGAACACTGAAGCTTTCTTT. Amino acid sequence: CASSYGAGVGNTEAFF.

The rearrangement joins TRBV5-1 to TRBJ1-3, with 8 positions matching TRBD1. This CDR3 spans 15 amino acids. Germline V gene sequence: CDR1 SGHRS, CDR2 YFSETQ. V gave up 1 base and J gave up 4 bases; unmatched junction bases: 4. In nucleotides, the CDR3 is TGCGCCAGCAGCTTGCAGGGGGCCTCAGGAAACACCATATATTTT. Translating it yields CASSLQGASGNTIYF.

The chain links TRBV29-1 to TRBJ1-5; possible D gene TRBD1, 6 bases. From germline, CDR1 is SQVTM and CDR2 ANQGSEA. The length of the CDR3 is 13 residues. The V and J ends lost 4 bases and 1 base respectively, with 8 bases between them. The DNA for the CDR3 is TGCAGCGTTGGAGACAGGAGCAATCAGCCCCAGCATTTT. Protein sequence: CSVGDRSNQPQHF.

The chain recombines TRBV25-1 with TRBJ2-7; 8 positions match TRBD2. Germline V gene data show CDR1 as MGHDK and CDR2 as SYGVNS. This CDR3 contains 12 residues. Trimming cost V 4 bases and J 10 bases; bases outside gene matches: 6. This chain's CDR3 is CASSGGTRQQYF. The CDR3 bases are TGTGCCAGCAGTGGGGGGACTAGACAACAGTACTTC.

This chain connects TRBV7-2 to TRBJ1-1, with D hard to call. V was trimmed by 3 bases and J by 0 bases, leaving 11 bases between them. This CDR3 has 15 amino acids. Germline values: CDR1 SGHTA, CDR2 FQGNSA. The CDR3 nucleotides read TGTGCCAGCAGCTTCTCTGGGCATATGAACACTGAAGCTTTCTTT. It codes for CASSFSGHMNTEAFF.

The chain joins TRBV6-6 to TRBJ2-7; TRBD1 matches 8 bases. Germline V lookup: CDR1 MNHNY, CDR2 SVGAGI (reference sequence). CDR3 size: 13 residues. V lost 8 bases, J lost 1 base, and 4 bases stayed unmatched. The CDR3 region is CASCRGPSYEQYF. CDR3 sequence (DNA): TGTGCCAGCTGCAGGGGGCCTTCCTACGAGCAGTACTTC.

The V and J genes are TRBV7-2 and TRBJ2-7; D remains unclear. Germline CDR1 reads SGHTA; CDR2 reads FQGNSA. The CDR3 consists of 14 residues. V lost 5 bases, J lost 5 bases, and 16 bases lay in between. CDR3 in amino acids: CASSPDRDRHEQYF. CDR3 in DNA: TGTGCCAGCAGCCCGGACCGCGATCGCCACGAGCAGTACTTC. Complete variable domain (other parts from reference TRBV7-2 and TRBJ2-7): GAGVSQSPSNKVTEKGKDVELRCDPISGHTALYWYRQSLGQGLEFLIYFQGNSAPDKSGLPSDRFSAERTGGSVSTLTIQRTQQEDSAVYLCASSPDRDRHEQYFGPGTRLTVT.

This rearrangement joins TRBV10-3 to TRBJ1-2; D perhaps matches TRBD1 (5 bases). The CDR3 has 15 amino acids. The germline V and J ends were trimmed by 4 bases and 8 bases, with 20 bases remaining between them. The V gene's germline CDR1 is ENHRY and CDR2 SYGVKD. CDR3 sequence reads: CAISAGSVTTWGYTF. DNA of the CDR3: TGTGCCATCAGTGCAGGGTCGGTAACAACGTGGGGCTACACCTTC.

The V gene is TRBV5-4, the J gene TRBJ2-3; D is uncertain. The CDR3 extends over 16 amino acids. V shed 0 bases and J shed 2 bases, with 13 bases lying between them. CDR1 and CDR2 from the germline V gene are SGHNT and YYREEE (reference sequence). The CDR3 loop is CASSLGRAVFTDTQYF. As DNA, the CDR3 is TGTGCCAGCAGCTTGGGTCGGGCGGTATTCACAGATACGCAGTATTTT.

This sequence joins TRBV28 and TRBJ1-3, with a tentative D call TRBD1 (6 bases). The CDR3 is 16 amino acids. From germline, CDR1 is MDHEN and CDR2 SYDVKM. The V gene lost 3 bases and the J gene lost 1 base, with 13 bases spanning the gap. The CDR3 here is CASSLGGRTSGNTIYF. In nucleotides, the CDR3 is TGTGCCAGCAGTTTGGGGGGGCGAACATCTGGAAACACCATATATTTT. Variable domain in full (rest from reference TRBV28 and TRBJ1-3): DVKVTQSSRYLVKRTGEKVFLECVQDMDHENMFWYRQDPGLGLRLIYFSYDVKMKEKGDIPEGYSVSREKKERFSLILESASTNQTSMYLCASSLGGRTSGNTIYFGEGSWLTVV.